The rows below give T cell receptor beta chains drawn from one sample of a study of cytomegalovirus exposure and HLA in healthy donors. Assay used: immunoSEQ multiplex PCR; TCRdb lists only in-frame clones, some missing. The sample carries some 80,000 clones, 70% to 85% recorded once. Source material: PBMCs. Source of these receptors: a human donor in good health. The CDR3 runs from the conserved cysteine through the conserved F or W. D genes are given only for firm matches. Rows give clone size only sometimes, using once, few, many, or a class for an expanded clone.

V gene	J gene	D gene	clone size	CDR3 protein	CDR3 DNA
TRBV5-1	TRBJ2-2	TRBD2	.	CASSLLGLVESAGELFF	TGCGCCAGCAGCTTATTGGGACTAGTGGAGTCAGCCGGGGAGCTGTTTTTT
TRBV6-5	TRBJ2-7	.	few	CASSYLPGHYEQYF	TGTGCCAGCAGTTACCTACCGGGACACTACGAGCAGTACTTC
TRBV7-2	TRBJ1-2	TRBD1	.	CASSLAGTGNYGYTF	TGTGCCAGCAGCTTAGCGGGGACAGGGAACTATGGCTACACCTTC
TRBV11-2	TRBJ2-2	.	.	CASSQNEGGELFF	TGTGCCAGCAGCCAGAATGAGGGTGGGGAGCTGTTTTTT
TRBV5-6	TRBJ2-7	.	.	CASSLVGGVSYEQYF	TGTGCCAGCAGCTTGGTAGGGGGTGTTTCCTACGAGCAGTACTTC
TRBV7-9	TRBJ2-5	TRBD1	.	CASSEPSTGSSETQYF	TGTGCCAGCAGCGAACCCTCGACAGGGTCGTCTGAGACCCAGTACTTC
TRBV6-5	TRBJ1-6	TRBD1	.	CASRTGGWSPLHF	TGTGCCAGCAGAACAGGGGGCTGGTCACCCCTCCACTTT
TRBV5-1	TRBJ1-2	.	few	CASSPEGGVYGYTF	TGCGCCAGCAGCCCCGAAGGGGGAGTCTATGGCTACACCTTC
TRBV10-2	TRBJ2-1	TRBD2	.	CASSRTSGEYNEQFF	TGCGCCAGCAGTCGGACTAGCGGGGAGTACAATGAGCAGTTCTTC
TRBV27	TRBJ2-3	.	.	CASSWGVADTQYF	TGTGCCAGCAGTTGGGGGGTGGCAGATACGCAGTATTTT
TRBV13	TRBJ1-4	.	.	CASSLGQGCELFF	TGTGCCAGCAGCTTAGGGCAGGGGTGCGAACTGTTTTTT
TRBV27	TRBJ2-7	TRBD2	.	CASSLSAGTRREEQYF	TGTGCCAGCAGTTTATCCGCGGGCACCCGGCGGGAGGAGCAGTACTTC
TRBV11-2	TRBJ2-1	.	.	CASSGSGGDEQFF	TGTGCCAGCAGCGGGTCGGGGGGCGATGAGCAGTTCTTC
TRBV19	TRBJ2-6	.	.	CAGGRTGAGANVLTF	TGTGCCGGAGGTAGAACGGGGGCTGGGGCCAACGTCCTGACTTTC
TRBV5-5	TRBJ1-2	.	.	CASSLSRNYGYTF	TGTGCCAGCAGCTTGTCGAGAAACTATGGCTACACCTTC
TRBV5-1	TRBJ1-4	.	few	CASSLEAATNEKLFF	TGCGCCAGCAGCCTCGAAGCGGCAACTAATGAAAAACTGTTTTTT
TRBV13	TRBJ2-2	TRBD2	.	CASSLGPSGGAGELFF	TGTGCCAGCAGCTTAGGCCCAAGCGGGGGGGCCGGGGAGCTGTTTTTT
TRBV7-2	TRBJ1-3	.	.	CASSQSPGGNTIYF	TGTGCCAGCAGCCAATCACCAGGGGGAAACACCATATATTTT
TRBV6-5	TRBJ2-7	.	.	CASSYSRGHYEQYF	TGTGCCAGCAGTTACTCCCGGGGACACTACGAGCAGTACTTC